Described below is a single T cell receptor (beta chain) sequence and its context. Its target antigen remains unknown. Within one base of it there is no much larger clone, and no base qualities were kept. The sample belongs to a study of T-cell reconstitution after alpha-beta-depleted transplantation in children (dated by TCRdb to 2015 to 2016). Looking at the study overall: Using TCR repertoire profiling, the study quantitatively followed how T-cell immune reconstitution unfolded in children after TCRalphabeta/CD19-depleted allogeneic hematopoietic cell transplantation.

The V end loses 5 bases and the J end loses 3 bases, and a stretch of 20 bases separates them. There are 16 amino acids in the CDR3, from cysteine to phenylalanine inclusive. The read is trimmed to its CDR3 DNA, 48 bases read in frame from base 1. Preparation of the library involved PCR. Instrument on record: Illumina HiSeq 2500. Molecular barcoding was employed in the preparation of TCR libraries, with unique molecular identifiers being used to normalize TCRbeta repertoire quantification. TCRdb took the public reads, trimmed them with fastp at Q25, ran MiXCR for clone calling and kept in-frame beta chains. Under each unique CDR3 protein, matching rows form one entry showing the most common genes and DNA. The sample table holds 500,000 to 600,000 distinct CDR3 sequences, of which approximately 16% were seen once. Roughly 3.3% of the sample is taken by the ten largest.

This receptor was identified in a human donor who donated a stem cell graft to a child with acute lymphoblastic leukemia. This chain joins TRBV12-3 or TRBV12-4 to TRBJ2-7; the D gene is perhaps TRBD1, from 6 matching bases. The source material was PBMCs from the stem cell graft donor, sampled from the stem cell graft. In nucleotides, the sequence is TGTGCCAGCAGTGTCGCCCTCGGGACAAAGATCTACGAGCAGTACTTC. Translated, this gives CASSVALGTKIYEQYF.